Sequencing of this T cell receptor beta chain was carried out in a study of blood T cell repertoires in COVID-19. Across the whole study: The study drew acute and convalescent COVID-19 samples from the United States, Italy and Spain.

The CDR3 loop spans 14 amino acids. Trimming shortened V by 0 bases and J by 3 bases, and 9 bases separated the two germline ends. Per germline, CDR1 SGDLS and CDR2 YYNGEE. How the authors handled the data: Amplified reference gene primers provided the basis for estimating nucleated cell counts. This table comes from immunoSEQ multiplex PCR, and its TCRdb copy is limited to in-frame clones, with some not included. V and J calls and clone size are copied from that table; D and trimming were computed from the DNA. The sample has approximately 90,000 clones, 60% to 85% seen once. The sequenced sample consisted of peripheral blood. The V call is TRBV9, the J call TRBJ2-5; no reliable D call. This clonotype was obtained from a human donor in a cohort sampled during active COVID-19. The CDR3 here is CASSVGADEETQYF. In DNA, the CDR3 is TGTGCCAGCAGCGTAGGGGCCGACGAAGAGACCCAGTACTTC.